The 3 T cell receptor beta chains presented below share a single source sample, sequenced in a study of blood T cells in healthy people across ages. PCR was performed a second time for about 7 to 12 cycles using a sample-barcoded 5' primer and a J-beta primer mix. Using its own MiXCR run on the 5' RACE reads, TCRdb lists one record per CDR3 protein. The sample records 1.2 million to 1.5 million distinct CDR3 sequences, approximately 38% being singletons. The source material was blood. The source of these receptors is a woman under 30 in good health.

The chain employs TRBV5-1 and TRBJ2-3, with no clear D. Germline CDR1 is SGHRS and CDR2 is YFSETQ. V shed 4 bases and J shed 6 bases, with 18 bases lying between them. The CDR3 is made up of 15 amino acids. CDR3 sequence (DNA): TGCGCCAGCAGCACAACTTCCTCGCTCGGGGATACGCAGTATTTT. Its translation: CASSTTSSLGDTQYF. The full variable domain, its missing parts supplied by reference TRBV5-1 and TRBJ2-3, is KAGVTQTPRYLIKTRGQQVTLSCSPISGHRSVSWYQQTPGQGLQFLFEYFSETQRNKGNFPGRFSGRQFSNSRSEMNVSTLELGDSALYLCASSTTSSLGDTQYFGPGTRLTVL.

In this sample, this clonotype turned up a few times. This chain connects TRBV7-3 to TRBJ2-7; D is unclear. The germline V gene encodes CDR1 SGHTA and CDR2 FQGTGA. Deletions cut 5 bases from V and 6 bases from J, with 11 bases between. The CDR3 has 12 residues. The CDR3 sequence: CASSRVGGEQYF. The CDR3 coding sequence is TGTGCCAGCAGCCGGGTGGGTGGCGAGCAGTACTTC.

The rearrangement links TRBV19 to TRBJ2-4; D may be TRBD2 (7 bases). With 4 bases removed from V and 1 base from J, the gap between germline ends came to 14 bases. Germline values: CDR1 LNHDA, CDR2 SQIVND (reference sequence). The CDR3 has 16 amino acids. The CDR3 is CASSTQGGVAKNIQYF. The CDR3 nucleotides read TGTGCCAGTAGTACACAGGGAGGGGTGGCCAAAAACATTCAGTACTTC.